Reported below is one T cell receptor beta chain. The sample is drawn from a study of control samples from healthy donors and cancer patients. Repertoires were generated with immunoSEQ multiplex PCR, while TCRdb's copy carries only in-frame clones and drops some. This sample yields about 140,000 clones, of which roughly 92% are seen a single time; approximately 11% belongs to the top ten. This CDR3 region has 15 residues. Germline V gives CDR1 PRHDT, CDR2 FYEKMQ (reference sequence). Trimming cost V 4 bases and J 4 bases; bases outside gene matches: 6. Material: blood. The TCR sequence derives from a man aged 30 to 45 in good health. The V gene is TRBV13, the J gene TRBJ1-1; 10 bases match TRBD1. The CDR3 protein is CASSSPGTGVTEAFF. CDR3 nucleotide sequence: TGTGCCAGCAGCTCGCCGGGGACAGGGGTCACTGAAGCTTTCTTT.